The 4 T cell receptor beta chains in this list originate from one sample, sequenced in a study of beta chain features in type 1 diabetes. The authors reverse transcribed all of the isolated RNA, so sequencing captured expressed TCRB transcripts. Sequencing used immunoSEQ multiplex PCR; TCRdb keeps in-frame clones, though not all of them. The table records under 200,000 clones, 7% to 10% of them present only once. The source material was central memory CD4+ T cells from blood. The receptor set was obtained from a woman younger than 30 in good health.

The V call is TRBV6-5, the J call TRBJ1-1; D is unclear. The CDR3 sequence is 12 residues long. V lost 5 bases and J 7 bases, leaving 11 bases between the germline ends. Germline V gene lookup returns CDR1 MNHEY and CDR2 SVGAGI. The CDR3 reads CASSTSGIEAFF. The DNA of the CDR3 is TGTGCCAGCAGTACCTCGGGTATTGAAGCTTTCTTT.

The chain employs TRBV5-4 and TRBJ2-3; TRBD2 is a possible D gene (7 bases). V was cut by 4 bases and J by 2 bases, with 23 bases left in between. CDR3 length equals 18 residues. Germline V gives CDR1 SGHNT, CDR2 YYREEE (reference sequence). The DNA for the CDR3 is TGTGCCAGCAGCCCGCCGGACTGGCGGGGGACAATCACAGATACGCAGTATTTT. This sequence encodes CASSPPDWRGTITDTQYF.

This chain joins TRBV6-5 and TRBJ1-6; D is unclear. V lost 8 bases and J lost 9, with 20 bases in between. CDR1 and CDR2 (germline): MNHEY, SVGAGI. The CDR3 has 15 residues. The CDR3 is CASAVTHAEGSPLHF. The CDR3 DNA is TGTGCCAGCGCCGTCACACATGCGGAAGGTTCACCCCTCCACTTT.

This clone was observed at least ten times. The rearrangement links TRBV19 to TRBJ1-1, with a tentative D call TRBD1 (6 bases). V was cut by 9 bases and J by 2 bases, with 10 bases left in between. The CDR3 has 12 amino acids. Germline V lookup: CDR1 LNHDA, CDR2 SQIVND (reference sequence). CDR3 in amino acids: CASQTGNTEAFF. In DNA, the CDR3 is TGTGCCAGCCAGACAGGTAACACTGAAGCTTTCTTT.